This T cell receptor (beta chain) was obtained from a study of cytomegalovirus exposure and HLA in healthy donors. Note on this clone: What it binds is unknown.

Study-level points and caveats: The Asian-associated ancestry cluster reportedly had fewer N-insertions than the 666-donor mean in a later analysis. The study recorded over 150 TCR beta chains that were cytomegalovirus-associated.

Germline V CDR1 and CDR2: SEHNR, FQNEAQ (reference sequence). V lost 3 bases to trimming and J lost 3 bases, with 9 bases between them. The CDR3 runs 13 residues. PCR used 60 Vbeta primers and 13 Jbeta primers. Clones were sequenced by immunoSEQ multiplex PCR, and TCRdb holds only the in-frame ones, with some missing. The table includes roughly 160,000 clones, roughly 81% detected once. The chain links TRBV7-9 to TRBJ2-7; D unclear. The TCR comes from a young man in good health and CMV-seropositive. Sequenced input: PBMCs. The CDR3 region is CASSLGKNYEQYF. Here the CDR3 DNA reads TGTGCCAGCAGCTTGGGCAAAAACTACGAGCAGTACTTC.